One and the same sample provided the 19 T cell receptor beta chains below, sequenced in a study of T-cell reconstitution after alpha-beta-depleted transplantation in children. Molecular barcoding with unique molecular identifiers was used for the TCRbeta library. TCRdb used MiXCR to reprocess the PCR reads, holding one entry per CDR3 protein. There are a few hundred thousand distinct CDR3 sequences in the sample; around 9.7% occur only once, and about 5.4% lies in the top ten. The sample here was PBMCs from the stem cell graft donor, taken from the stem cell graft. The origin of the receptors is a human donor who donated a stem cell graft to a child with SCID.

This clonotype was counted many times. V and J are TRBV6-5 and TRBJ2-1; 9 positions agree with TRBD1. Trimming at V came to 2 bases and at J to 13 bases, leaving 9 bases not matched to a gene. The CDR3 has 14 residues. Germline V CDR1 and CDR2: MNHEY, SVGAGI. CDR3 residues: CASSYPGDRGTQFF. CDR3 nucleotides: TGTGCCAGCAGTTACCCGGGAGACAGGGGGACCCAGTTCTTC.

This clonotype was counted at least ten times. The chain uses TRBV25-1 and TRBJ2-3; 9 nucleotides agree with TRBD1. The germline gives CDR1 MGHDK, CDR2 SYGVNS. The CDR3 totals 16 residues. With V trimmed by 3 bases and J by 3 bases, 7 bases remained unmatched. CDR3 in DNA: TGTGCCAGCAGTGAGGGGAACAGGGGGCTGACAGATACGCAGTATTTT. It specifies CASSEGNRGLTDTQYF.

This clonotype was seen repeatedly, ten times or more. The rearrangement links TRBV29-1 to TRBJ2-7, with D unclear. V gave up 4 bases and J gave up 4 bases, with 11 bases separating them. The CDR3 length is 12 residues. In germline, CDR1 is SQVTM, CDR2 ANQGSEA. This CDR3 is CSVARTVYEQYF. The CDR3 nucleotides read TGCAGCGTTGCCCGGACGGTATACGAGCAGTACTTC.

This rearrangement joins TRBV7-2 to TRBJ2-2; possibly TRBD2 for D (6 bases). Germline CDR1 is SGHTA and CDR2 is FQGNSA. The CDR3 is 16 amino acids. V was clipped by 2 bases and J by 2 bases, with 12 bases between them. CDR3 in amino acids: CASSLRGGANTGELFF. For the CDR3, the DNA is TGTGCCAGCAGCTTACGCGGCGGGGCTAACACCGGGGAGCTGTTTTTT.

This clonotype was detected only a few times. This chain connects TRBV5-1 to TRBJ1-4; D unclear. V lost 2 bases, J lost 8 bases, and 13 bases lay in between. The CDR3 has 14 amino acids. Germline CDR1 SGHRS, CDR2 YFSETQ. CDR3 nucleotides: TGCGCCAGCAGCTTTTTAGGGATGGGCGAAAAACTGTTTTTT. Translation gives CASSFLGMGEKLFF.

In its sample, this clonotype was seen many times. The chain combines TRBV20-1 with TRBJ1-1; D is perhaps TRBD1 (5 bases). CDR3 size: 13 residues. From germline, CDR1 is DFQATT and CDR2 SNEGSKA (reference sequence). The V gene lost 2 bases and the J gene lost 3 bases, with 10 bases spanning the gap. Written as DNA, the CDR3 is TGCAGTGCTAGACCAGGGAGGTACACTGAAGCTTTCTTT. Encoded protein: CSARPGRYTEAFF.

This clonotype has at least ten counts. This chain joins TRBV10-3 and TRBJ2-7; D is uncertain. Trimming cost V 4 bases and J 4 bases, with 14 bases left between them. The CDR3 consists of 14 residues. Germline V gene data show CDR1 as ENHRY and CDR2 as SYGVKD. The CDR3 DNA is TGTGCCATCAGTGCGGGCCTGACCGGGTACGAGCAGTACTTC. Residues: CAISAGLTGYEQYF.

Ten or more counts support this clonotype. The rearrangement uses TRBV6-1 and TRBJ2-3; TRBD2 aligns across 9 bases. CDR1 and CDR2 from the germline V gene are MNHNS and SASEGT. Trimming cost V 7 bases and J 1 base; bases outside gene matches: 12. The CDR3 loop spans 17 amino acids. The CDR3 sequence: CASNRGFSGGRTDTQYF. The CDR3 region has the DNA TGTGCCAGCAACAGGGGATTTAGCGGGGGTCGCACAGATACGCAGTATTTT.

Concerning this clonotype: A much larger clone sits a single nucleotide away, making a read error possible. This sequence joins TRBV6-1 and TRBJ2-7; TRBD1 is a possible D gene (6 bases). Germline CDR1 reads MNHNS; CDR2 reads SASEGT. The CDR3 has 15 amino acids. The CDR3 coding sequence is TGTGACAGCAGCAACGCATTGACAGGAACCTACGAGCAGTACTTC. As protein: CDSSNALTGTYEQYF.

This clonotype was observed many times. The rearrangement joins TRBV6-1 to TRBJ1-2, with 7 bases fitting TRBD1. Germline V gene sequence: CDR1 MNHNS, CDR2 SASEGT. This CDR3 contains 15 residues. V shed 5 bases and J 2 bases; nucleotides not matched to a gene: 8. CDR3 coding DNA: TGTGCCAGCAGTATGGGACAGCCAAAGAACTATGGCTACACCTTC. Translation: CASSMGQPKNYGYTF.

This clonotype was detected ten times or more. The chain employs TRBV5-1 and TRBJ2-7; D tentatively reads TRBD1 or TRBD2 (5 bases each). Germline V lookup: CDR1 SGHRS, CDR2 YFSETQ. Trimming pared 0 bases from V and 3 bases from J, leaving 13 bases between. This CDR3 has 15 amino acids. Written as DNA, the CDR3 is TGCGCCAGCAGCTTGGGGGGGACGAGAAACTACGAGCAGTACTTC. Protein sequence: CASSLGGTRNYEQYF. The full variable domain, with the rest looked up from reference TRBV5-1 and TRBJ2-7, is KAGVTQTPRYLIKTRGQQVTLSCSPISGHRSVSWYQQTPGQGLQFLFEYFSETQRNKGNFPGRFSGRQFSNSRSEMNVSTLELGDSALYLCASSLGGTRNYEQYFGPGTRLTVT.

This clonotype was detected only a few times. A single base separates this from a much larger clone, so it may be a read error. The chain employs TRBV2 and TRBJ1-1, with D unclear. Germline lookup yields CDR1 SNHLY and CDR2 FYNNEI. The V end was cut by 6 bases, the J end by 1 base, with 6 bases between. This CDR3 is 12 amino acids long. CDR3 bases: TGTGCCAGCAGACGGGAGAACACTGAAGCTTTCTTT. It is translated as CASRRENTEAFF.

On this clonotype itself: An end of the junction does not agree with germline; a read error may underlie this. This sequence joins TRBV30 and TRBJ1-2; TRBD1 matches 10 bases. Germline CDR1 GTSNPN, CDR2 SVGIG (reference sequence). CDR3 length equals 14 residues. The CDR3 sequence is CAWSAGTGDYSYTF. As DNA, the CDR3 is TGTGCCTGGAGCGCCGGGACAGGGGACTATAGCTACACCTTC. The variable domain in full, completed from reference TRBV30 and TRBJ1-2, reads SQTIHQWPATLVQPVGSPLSLECTVEGTSNPNLYWYRQAAGRGLQLLFYSVGIGQISSEVPQNLSASRPQDRQFILSSKKLLLSDSGFYLCAWSAGTGDYSYTFGSGTRLTVV.

This clonotype was recorded many times. The chain joins TRBV4-1 to TRBJ2-1, with D perhaps matching TRBD2 (5 bases). CDR1 is MGHRA, CDR2 YSYEKL, per germline. This CDR3 spans 16 amino acids. The V end was cut by 0 bases, the J end by 0 bases, with 9 bases between. CDR3 loop: CASSQDAGDSYNEQFF. The CDR3 bases are TGCGCCAGCAGCCAAGATGCCGGGGACTCCTACAATGAGCAGTTCTTC.

This clonotype was detected ten times or more. This chain connects TRBV15 to TRBJ1-2; TRBD1 matches 11 bases. Trimming cost V 1 base and J 4 bases; bases outside gene matches: 11. The CDR3 contains 18 residues. Germline lookup yields CDR1 LNHNV and CDR2 YYDKDF (reference sequence). CDR3 protein: CATSRASPGQGAGYGYTF. The CDR3 nucleotides read TGTGCCACCAGCAGAGCCTCCCCTGGACAGGGGGCAGGCTATGGCTACACCTTC. The complete variable domain, with remaining parts taken from reference TRBV15 and TRBJ1-2, reads DAMVIQNPRYQVTQFGKPVTLSCSQTLNHNVMYWYQQKSSQAPKLLFHYYDKDFNNEADTPDNFQSRRPNTSFCFLDIRSPGLGDTAMYLCATSRASPGQGAGYGYTFGSGTRLTVV.

This clonotype was detected ten times or more. This chain joins TRBV5-1 and TRBJ2-7; 13 bases map to TRBD2. V shed 4 bases and J 3 bases; nucleotides not matched to a gene: 4. Germline V lookup: CDR1 SGHRS, CDR2 YFSETQ. CDR3 length equals 15 residues. This CDR3 is CASSEGLAGFYEQYF. The CDR3 coding sequence is TGCGCCAGCAGCGAGGGACTAGCGGGGTTCTACGAGCAGTACTTC.

This clonotype was recorded at least ten times. The chain couples TRBV5-1 to TRBJ2-1, with 10 bases aligning to TRBD1. Germline V gene sequence: CDR1 SGHRS, CDR2 YFSETQ. There are 14 residues in the CDR3. J was trimmed by 6 bases and V by 0 bases; bases with no gene match: 0. CDR3 sequence: CASSLGQGANEQFF. In DNA, the CDR3 is TGCGCCAGCAGCTTGGGACAGGGGGCCAATGAGCAGTTCTTC.

This clonotype was counted ten times or more. This chain joins TRBV5-1 and TRBJ2-1; 10 bases map to TRBD2. The CDR3 has 15 residues. Germline V gene data show CDR1 as SGHRS and CDR2 as YFSETQ. After removal of 2 bases from V and 8 bases from J, the junction contained 7 bases not matched to a gene. The chain's CDR3 is CASSLAGGSSDEQFF. The CDR3 DNA sequence: TGCGCCAGCAGCTTAGCGGGGGGGTCTAGTGATGAGCAGTTCTTC.

A remark on this clonotype: A read error may explain this, as a much larger clone is one base away. The chain carries TRBV3-1 and TRBJ1-2; maybe TRBD1 (5 bases). Germline CDR1 and CDR2: LGHDT and YNNKEL (reference sequence). This CDR3 region has 15 residues. CDR3 protein: CASTQYQGVPSGYTF. Written as DNA, the CDR3 is TGTGCCAGCACCCAATATCAGGGCGTCCCTTCTGGCTACACCTTC.